This T cell receptor beta chain stems from a study of T-cell memory formation after mild COVID-19. Study-wide background: Largely donor-specific TCR clusters were found.

Whole-study findings and limits: The main location of contracting CD4+ clones was CM and EM, and that of contracting CD8+ clones was EMRA. Clones shrinking between day 15 and 85 showed a balanced CD4/CD8 split, and those that grew later tilted toward CD4+.

As for this clonotype: Its target is unknown.

The germline gives CDR1 LNHNV, CDR2 YYDKDF (reference sequence). V gave up 1 base and J gave up 9 bases, with 18 bases separating them. This CDR3 has 15 amino acids. After 5'RACE with constant-segment primers, TCR alpha and TCR beta cDNA libraries carrying sample barcodes and UMIs were obtained. TCRdb analysed the 5' RACE reads with MiXCR anew, one entry per CDR3 protein. The sample holds 40,000 to 60,000 distinct CDR3 sequences; around 25% are singletons and the top ten take 35% to 50%. The sequenced sample was PBMCs or a T cell subset sorted from them (not recorded which). The TCR sequence derives from a man aged 18 to 29 who had mild COVID-19 (a few samples of this study predate the infection). Cell type and time point are not known. The genes are TRBV15 and TRBJ2-5; no clear D gene. CDR3 nucleotides: TGTGCCACCAGCAGAGTCGAACTTCGCCAAGGGTCCCAGTACTTC. Encoded protein: CATSRVELRQGSQYF.